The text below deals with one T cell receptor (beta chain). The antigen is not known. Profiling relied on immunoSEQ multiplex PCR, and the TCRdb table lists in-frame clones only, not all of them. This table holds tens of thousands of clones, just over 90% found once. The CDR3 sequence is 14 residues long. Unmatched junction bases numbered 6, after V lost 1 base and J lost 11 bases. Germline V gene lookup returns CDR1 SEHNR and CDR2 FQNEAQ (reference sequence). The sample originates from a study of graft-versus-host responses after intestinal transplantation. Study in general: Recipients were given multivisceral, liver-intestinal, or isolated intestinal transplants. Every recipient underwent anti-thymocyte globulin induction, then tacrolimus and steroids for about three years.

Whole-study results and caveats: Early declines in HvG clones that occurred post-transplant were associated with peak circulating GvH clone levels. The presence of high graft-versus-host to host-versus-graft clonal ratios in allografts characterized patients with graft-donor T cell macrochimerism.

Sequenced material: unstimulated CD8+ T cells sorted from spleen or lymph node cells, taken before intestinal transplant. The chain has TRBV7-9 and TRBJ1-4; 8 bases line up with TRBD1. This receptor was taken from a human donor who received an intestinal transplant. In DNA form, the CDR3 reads TGTGCCAGCAGCTTAGTGACAGGGGTTGACAAACTGTTTTTT. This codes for CASSLVTGVDKLFF.